This is a list of T cell receptor beta chains from one sample in a study of Graves' ophthalmopathy and Graves' hyperthyroidism. In TCRdb, the multiplex PCR reads were re-called with MiXCR into one record per CDR3 protein. In the table there are 500,000 to 700,000 distinct CDR3 sequences, roughly 39% of which are singletons. Sequenced sample: peripheral blood or thyroid tissue (not recorded which). These receptors originate from an adult man with Graves' hyperthyroidism. CDR3s include the opening cysteine and the closing phenylalanine or tryptophan. The D gene is left open where the match is weak. The size entry is marked missing in some rows and otherwise reads once, few, many or a size class.

clone_size j_call d_call v_call cdr3_nt cdr3_aa
many TRBJ1-2 TRBD1 TRBV7-9 TGTGCCAGCAGCTGGGGGACAGGGGGCGCCTATGGCTACACCTTC CASSWGTGGAYGYTF
many TRBJ2-7 . TRBV10-3 TGTGCCATCAGTGAGTCGGTGGGGCTATACGAGCAGTACTTC CAISESVGLYEQYF
many TRBJ2-7 . TRBV29-1 TGCAGCGTCCCAATTCTAGCTGGAACCTACGAGCAGTACTTC CSVPILAGTYEQYF
. TRBJ2-7 TRBD2 TRBV20-1 TGCAGTGCCCGTCCGGGGGGGCCAGGACCCGAGCAGTACTTC CSARPGGPGPEQYF
. TRBJ2-7 TRBD2 TRBV5-1 TGCGCCAGCAGGAAATCCACCGGGACTAGTTCCATCGAGCAGTACTTC CASRKSTGTSSIEQYF
. TRBJ1-1 TRBD1 TRBV15 TGTGCCACCAGCAGAGGGGCAGGGGGTCCGAACACTGAAGCTTTCTTT CATSRGAGGPNTEAFF
. TRBJ2-5 . TRBV25-1 TGTGCCAGCAAGGTCGGGGCGTACCAAGAGACCCAGTACTTC CASKVGAYQETQYF
many TRBJ2-5 . TRBV29-1 TGCAGCGTTGAAACAGGGATAGAGACCCAGTACTTC CSVETGIETQYF
many TRBJ1-1 TRBD1 TRBV6-5 TGTGCCAGCAGTAGAGTTACAGGGGGGAACACTGAAGCTTTCTTT CASSRVTGGNTEAFF
. TRBJ2-2 . TRBV5-5 TGTGCCAGCAGCGAAAATCCCCAGAGAGGGGAGCAGTTTTTT CASSENPQRGEQFF
many TRBJ1-1 . TRBV20-1 TGCAGTGCTAGTGGCGCCGGACAAGTCCTGAACACTGAAGCTTTCTTT CSASGAGQVLNTEAFF
. TRBJ2-7 . TRBV10-3 TGTGCCAGCAGTTACGCTCAGGGCGGACTCTACGAGCAGTACTTC CASSYAQGGLYEQYF
few TRBJ1-5 . TRBV28 TGTGCCAGCAGTTTATCAGGCAGATTCAATCAGCCCCAGCATTTT CASSLSGRFNQPQHF
many TRBJ1-1 . TRBV12-3/TRBV12-4 TGTGCCAGCAGTTTAATCGGCTCTCGGAACACTGAAGCTTTCTTT CASSLIGSRNTEAFF
. TRBJ2-5 TRBD2 TRBV6-1 TGTGCCAGCAGAAGCGGACTAGCGGAGGATGAGACCCAGTACTTC CASRSGLAEDETQYF
many TRBJ2-5 TRBD2 TRBV7-7 TGTGCTAGCAGCCCCAGACTAGCGGGACTAGAGACCCAGTACTTC CASSPRLAGLETQYF
many TRBJ2-7 . TRBV9 TGTGCCAGCAGCGTAGAGGCTGCGACGCCGTTCTCCTACGAGCAGTACTTC CASSVEAATPFSYEQYF
. TRBJ2-5 . TRBV7-9 TGTGCCAGCAGCCCCGGACGGAAGGAGTACCAAGAGACCCAGTACTTC CASSPGRKEYQETQYF
. TRBJ2-4 TRBD2 TRBV19 TGTGCCAGTAGGGATCCCGGGACTAGCGGGGTGGACATTCAGTACTTC CASRDPGTSGVDIQYF
few TRBJ2-4 . TRBV29-1 TGCAGCGTTGAACTAGCCAAAAACATTCAGTACTTC CSVELAKNIQYF
many TRBJ1-6 . TRBV20-1 TGCAGTGCTAGAGATATTCGGTCCGGGATTAATTCACCCCTCCACTTT CSARDIRSGINSPLHF
many TRBJ2-5 TRBD2 TRBV7-2 TGTGCCAGCAGCTTATTTACCGGGGGGTACGAGACCCAGTACTTC CASSLFTGGYETQYF
many TRBJ2-5 TRBD1 TRBV7-9 TGTGCCAGCAGTTGGGACAGGGGAGGAGAGACCCAGTACTTC CASSWDRGGETQYF
many TRBJ1-1 TRBD1 TRBV10-3 TGTGCCATCAGCCGGGACAGGGACACTGAAGCTTTCTTT CAISRDRDTEAFF
many TRBJ1-4 . TRBV5-8 TGTGCCAGCAGCTTGGCCAGCTGGGGAGCTAATGAAAAACTGTTTTTT CASSLASWGANEKLFF
. TRBJ2-2 TRBD1 TRBV7-9 TGTGCCAGCAGCTTGTCCTCCAGGGGGAACGCCGGGGAGCTGTTTTTT CASSLSSRGNAGELFF
many TRBJ1-3 . TRBV29-1 TGCAGCGTTGAAATAAGGTTCAGATCTGGAAACACCATATATTTT CSVEIRFRSGNTIYF
many TRBJ2-5 . TRBV7-8 TGTGCCAGCAGCTTACAGGGTTGGGGCCAAGAGACCCAGTACTTC CASSLQGWGQETQYF
many TRBJ1-3 . TRBV19 TGTGCCAGTCCCGCCCGCTCTGGAAACACCATATATTTT CASPARSGNTIYF
many TRBJ1-4 TRBD1 TRBV29-1 TGCAGCGTTCTGGACAGGGGGCGGAGTGAAAAACTGTTTTTT CSVLDRGRSEKLFF
many TRBJ2-6 TRBD1 TRBV20-1 TGCAGTGCCGCGGACAGGGTGGGCTCTGGGGCCAACGTCCTGACTTTC CSAADRVGSGANVLTF
. TRBJ1-1 TRBD1 TRBV7-9 TGTGCCAGCAGCTTCCAACAGGGGGGGACTGAAGCTTTCTTT CASSFQQGGTEAFF
. TRBJ2-7 . TRBV7-9 TGTGCCAGCAGCTTGACGACAAACTACGAGCAGTACTTC CASSLTTNYEQYF
. TRBJ1-2 . TRBV29-1 TGCAGCGTTGAAGAGGTGGGGGGGACCTATGGCTACACCTTC CSVEEVGGTYGYTF